Below are 2 T cell receptor beta chains sequenced from a single sample in a study of cytomegalovirus exposure and HLA in healthy donors (dated by TCRdb to the late 2010s). Libraries were prepared through the immunoSEQ multiplex PCR assay. The multiplex PCR relied on a mix of 60 forward primers for TCR Vbeta segments and 13 reverse primers for TCR Jbeta segments. In its TCRdb copy, this immuneACCESS table keeps in-frame sequences only and misses some clones. Where compared with another copy, unresolved V genes explain less than half of these, and the others have no known cause. Present in this sample are approximately 120,000 clones, roughly four fifths of which were seen just once. Roughly 13% of the sample is taken by the ten largest. What was sequenced was PBMCs. All receptors derive from a woman between 55 and 75 years old in good health and CMV-seropositive.

The V gene is TRBV2, the J gene TRBJ2-7, with D possibly TRBD1 on 5 matching bases. V lost 3 bases and J 4 bases, leaving 10 bases between the germline ends. The CDR3 is 13 amino acids. CDR1 and CDR2 (germline): SNHLY, FYNNEI. The CDR3 reads CASSEGRAYEQYF. The CDR3 region has the DNA TGTGCCAGCAGTGAGGGCAGGGCGTACGAGCAGTACTTC.

This rearrangement joins TRBV27 to TRBJ1-2; TRBD1 matches at 9 bases. This CDR3 contains 15 residues. The V gene's germline CDR1 is MNHEY and CDR2 SMNVEV (reference sequence). V lost 2 bases to trimming and J lost 8 bases; unmatched junction nucleotides: 9. The CDR3 nucleotides are TGTGCCAGCAGTTTAGTGGGGGACAGGGCGAGGGGCTACACCTTC. Translation gives CASSLVGDRARGYTF.